This entry lists 17 T cell receptor beta chains sequenced from one sample in a study of memory CD4+ T cells and cytomegalovirus serostatus. Assay used: immunoSEQ multiplex PCR; TCRdb lists only in-frame clones, some missing. This table has about 47,000 clones, roughly 72% appearing once. The sort gate was single viable CD3+CD4+CD8-CD45RO+ cells for memory CD4+ T cells. Material for sequencing was memory CD4+ T cells from blood. The source of these receptors is an adult in good health and CMV-seropositive.

The CDR3 coding sequence is TGTGCCAGCAGCCTTACAGTGGGGTACGAGCAGTACTTC. Amino acid sequence: CASSLTVGYEQYF. The rearrangement uses TRBV14 and TRBJ2-7; D ambiguous. CDR1 and CDR2 (germline): SGHDN, FVKESK. Trimming stripped 4 bases from V and 4 bases from J, with 11 bases between. This CDR3 has 13 residues.

V usage is TRBV7-6 and J usage is TRBJ2-3; the match to TRBD2 covers 7 bases. Germline-derived CDR1 and CDR2 are SGHVS and FNYEAQ. J lost 0 bases, V lost 1 base, and 1 base had no gene match. This CDR3 is built from 15 residues. The CDR3 DNA is TGTGCCAGCAGCTTAGACGGGGGGAGCACAGATACGCAGTATTTT. Its protein is CASSLDGGSTDTQYF. Based on the CDR3 plus reference TRBV7-6 and TRBJ2-3, the full variable domain is GAGVSQSPRYKVTKRGQDVALRCDPISGHVSLYWYRQALGQGPEFLTYFNYEAQQDKSGLPNDRFSAERPEGSISTLTIQRTEQRDSAMYRCASSLDGGSTDTQYFGPGTRLTVL.

The rearrangement links TRBV7-8 to TRBJ2-1; D is ambiguous. The CDR3 is 12 amino acids. CDR1 and CDR2 (germline): SGHVS, FQNEAQ. V was trimmed by 2 bases and J by 9 bases, leaving 8 bases between them. The CDR3 loop reads CASSLRTGEQFF. CDR3 nucleotides: TGTGCCAGCAGCTTAAGAACCGGTGAGCAGTTCTTC.

This clone has just one count. The rearrangement links TRBV7-2 to TRBJ1-4, with D perhaps matching TRBD1 (5 bases). This CDR3 is 15 amino acids long. The germline CDR1 and CDR2 sequences are SGHTA and FQGNSA. The germline V and J ends were trimmed by 3 bases and 4 bases, with 12 bases remaining between them. The CDR3 nucleotides read TGTGCCAGCAGCTTGGACATATCCCGTAATGAAAAACTGTTTTTT. This encodes CASSLDISRNEKLFF.

DNA of the CDR3: TGTGCCAGCAGTGAAGCGGGGGTGGACACTGAAGCTTTCTTT. It codes for CASSEAGVDTEAFF. V usage is TRBV2 and J usage is TRBJ1-1, with D perhaps TRBD1 (5 bases). Germline CDR1 and CDR2: SNHLY and FYNNEI. V was pared by 0 bases and J by 3 bases, with 8 bases between. The CDR3 is 14 residues long. Full variable domain (remainder filled in from reference TRBV2 and TRBJ1-1): EPEVTQTPSHQVTQMGQEVILRCVPISNHLYFYWYRQILGQKVEFLVSFYNNEISEKSEIFDDQFSVERPDGSNFTLKIRSTKLEDSAMYFCASSEAGVDTEAFFGQGTRLTVV.

The DNA for the CDR3 is TGTGCCAGCAGCTTAGAGAGGACTAGCAGCAATGAGCAGTTCTTC. Its translation is CASSLERTSSNEQFF. The V call is TRBV11-2, the J call TRBJ2-1; TRBD2 matches 8 bases. This CDR3 has 15 residues. The V gene's germline CDR1 is SGHAT and CDR2 FQNNGV. The J segment lost 6 bases and the V segment lost 0 bases, leaving 4 bases of the junction unmatched.

At least ten counts were recorded for this clone. In DNA, the CDR3 is TGTGCCAGCAGCTTAGCGGGCAGAGGAAACACCATATATTTT. Protein: CASSLAGRGNTIYF. The rearrangement uses TRBV11-2 and TRBJ1-3, with D hard to call. With 1 base removed from V and 4 bases from J, the gap between germline ends came to 8 bases. Germline V gene lookup returns CDR1 SGHAT and CDR2 FQNNGV. The CDR3 totals 14 residues.

CDR3 loop: CASSFTGPGEQYF. CDR3 in DNA: TGCGCCAGCAGCTTCACTGGACCTGGCGAGCAGTACTTC. The chain couples TRBV5-1 to TRBJ2-7; D gene uncertain. Germline loops: CDR1 SGHRS, CDR2 YFSETQ. Trimming shortened V by 2 bases and J by 6 bases, and 12 bases separated the two germline ends. This CDR3 region has 13 residues.

This chain connects TRBV6-5 to TRBJ1-4, with no clear D. Germline loops: CDR1 MNHEY, CDR2 SVGAGI. The V end lost 6 bases, the J end lost 0 bases, and 11 bases lay between the germline ends. There are 15 residues in the CDR3. In nucleotides, the CDR3 is TGTGCCAGCAGACTCGTCGGAGCAACTAATGAAAAACTGTTTTTT. Translating gives CASRLVGATNEKLFF.

The rearrangement uses TRBV5-4 and TRBJ2-1, with 14 bases aligning to TRBD2. Germline lookup yields CDR1 SGHNT and CDR2 YYREEE (reference sequence). V lost 4 bases to trimming and J lost 5 bases; unmatched junction nucleotides: 11. This CDR3 comprises 18 residues. In DNA, the CDR3 is TGTGCCAGCAGCCAAGAAACGGGACTAGCGGGGGAAGACAATGAGCAGTTCTTC. It is translated as CASSQETGLAGEDNEQFF. The whole variable domain, filled in from reference TRBV5-4 and TRBJ2-1, reads ETGVTQSPTHLIKTRGQQVTLRCSSQSGHNTVSWYQQALGQGPQFIFQYYREEENGRGNFPPRFSGLQFPNYSSELNVNALELDDSALYLCASSQETGLAGEDNEQFFGPGTRLTVL.

The V call is TRBV2, the J call TRBJ1-1; 7 bases match TRBD1. The junction had 4 bases not matched to a gene; V was cut back by 8 bases and J by 1 base. The CDR3 is 13 residues long. Germline V gives CDR1 SNHLY, CDR2 FYNNEI. This CDR3 is CASHRGRNTEAFF. The DNA of the CDR3 is TGTGCCAGCCACAGGGGAAGGAACACTGAAGCTTTCTTT.

V is TRBV2 and J is TRBJ1-2, with D hard to call. The CDR3 has 14 amino acids. V gave up 1 base and J gave up 4 bases, with 10 bases separating them. Germline V gene lookup returns CDR1 SNHLY and CDR2 FYNNEI. CDR3 loop: CASSEGGRSYGYTF. Here the CDR3 DNA reads TGTGCCAGCAGTGAAGGGGGTCGGAGCTATGGCTACACCTTC.

As concerns this clone: The junction does not match germline at one end; this may be a read error. V and J are TRBV6-5 and TRBJ1-2; D is unclear. The CDR3 runs to 12 residues. Germline CDR1 and CDR2: MNHEY and SVGAGI. The CDR3 here is CASSYDAYRYTF. The CDR3 DNA follows: TGTGCCAGCAGTTACGATGCCTATCGCTACACCTTC.

This chain joins TRBV11-2 and TRBJ1-2, with D unclear. CDR1 is SGHAT, CDR2 FQNNGV, per germline. The CDR3 extends over 14 amino acids. V was clipped by 2 bases and J by 9 bases, with 16 bases between them. CDR3 protein: CASSLNFLLESYTF. The CDR3 DNA sequence: TGTGCCAGCAGCTTAAACTTCCTTTTGGAGAGCTACACCTTC.

The DNA of the CDR3 is TGTGCCAGCAGCTTGGGCGAACAGGGGGCACCCCAGTACTTC. Residues: CASSLGEQGAPQYF. The chain employs TRBV7-9 and TRBJ2-5; 9 bases are a match to TRBD1. With 3 bases clipped from V and 9 bases from J, the junction kept 8 bases outside the gene matches. The CDR3 runs to 14 residues. Germline CDR1 reads SEHNR; CDR2 reads FQNEAQ (reference sequence).

The chain joins TRBV19 to TRBJ1-2; no reliable D call. The germline CDR1 and CDR2 sequences are LNHDA and SQIVND (reference sequence). There are 13 residues in the CDR3. The V end lost 5 bases, the J end lost 7 bases, and 14 bases lay between the germline ends. The CDR3 here is CASSPIGAGGYTF. Here the CDR3 DNA reads TGTGCCAGTAGTCCCATCGGTGCCGGTGGCTACACCTTC.

The chain employs TRBV6-4 and TRBJ2-6; TRBD1 agrees at 7 bases. CDR3 length: 15 amino acids. V gave up 8 bases and J gave up 0 bases; unmatched junction bases: 4. CDR1 and CDR2 from the germline V gene are MRHNA and SNTAGT. CDR3 sequence: CASGTDVSGANVLTF. The CDR3 region has the DNA TGTGCCAGCGGGACAGACGTCTCTGGGGCCAACGTCCTGACTTTC.